The entry below gives a single T cell receptor beta chain sequence along with its context. Trimming took 0 bases from V and 0 from J, leaving 15 bases between them. The CDR3 covers 18 residues. CDR1 and CDR2 from the germline V gene are SEHNR and FQNEAQ (reference sequence). The data belong to a study of T cell changes during pregnancy in multiple sclerosis. Profiled with immunoSEQ multiplex PCR; TCRdb holds only in-frame clones, not every one. The data contain some 12,000 clones, around 83% of them singletons. This chain joins TRBV7-9 and TRBJ2-4, with a tentative D call TRBD2 (6 bases). This receptor was identified in a female donor in good health, enrolled as a control in a pregnancy study. This material consisted of CD8+ T cells from peripheral blood mononuclear cells, taken in the second trimester of pregnancy. For the CDR3, the DNA is TGTGCCAGCAGCTTAGCGGGACGTGGGGGGATAGCCAAAAACATTCAGTACTTC. Amino acids: CASSLAGRGGIAKNIQYF.